These T cell receptor beta chains were read from a single sample in a study of T-cell memory formation after mild COVID-19. A single record per CDR3 protein comes from TCRdb applying MiXCR to the 5' RACE reads. In the table there are a few hundred thousand distinct CDR3 sequences, less than 20% of which are singletons. What was sequenced was PBMCs or a T cell subset sorted from them (not recorded which). These receptors originate from a man between 18 and 29 years old who had mild COVID-19 (a few samples of this study predate the infection). Cell type and time point are not known. The CDR3 runs from the conserved cysteine through the conserved F or W. Fields, in order: D gene, J gene, V gene, clone size, CDR3 DNA, CDR3 protein. The D gene is left open where the match is weak. Expanded clones are given a class, and other clones once, few, many or no size at all.

>TRBD2|TRBJ2-1|TRBV12-3/TRBV12-4|-
TGTGCCAGCACTCGGACTAGCGGGGGCTCCTACAATGAGCAGTTCTTC
CASTRTSGGSYNEQFF
>-|TRBJ1-2|TRBV6-5|-
TGTGCCAGCACCCCTGGGACGGAGGCGTATGGCTACACCTTC
CASTPGTEAYGYTF
>-|TRBJ1-3|TRBV20-1|few
TGCAGTGCTAGAAGCGCCGGGAATTGGGACACCATATATTTT
CSARSAGNWDTIYF
>TRBD2|TRBJ2-2|TRBV29-1|few
TGCAGCGTATCAACTAGACTAGCTTTCGGGGAGCTGTTTTTT
CSVSTRLAFGELFF
>-|TRBJ1-5|TRBV4-3|few
TGCGCCAGCAGCCAAGGACTCCTGAATCAGCCCCAGCATTTT
CASSQGLLNQPQHF
>-|TRBJ2-3|TRBV18|few
TGTGCCAGCTCACCACGGGGCAGCACAGATACGCAGTATTTT
CASSPRGSTDTQYF
>-|TRBJ1-4|TRBV6-5|-
TGTGCCAGCAGTTCCACGGGACGGACTAATGAAAAACTGTTTTTT
CASSSTGRTNEKLFF
>TRBD2|TRBJ2-7|TRBV7-6|-
TGTGCCAGCAGCCCAGTGTTGGGAGGGGAGCAGTACTTC
CASSPVLGGEQYF
>-|TRBJ2-5|TRBV6-5|-
TGTGCCAGCAGTTACGGGGACGATCGAGAGACCCAGTACTTC
CASSYGDDRETQYF
>-|TRBJ1-5|TRBV7-2|-
TGTGCCAGCAGCTTCACAGGGTACGTTCAGCCCCAGCATTTT
CASSFTGYVQPQHF
>TRBD1|TRBJ1-1|TRBV29-1|-
TGCAGCGCTCGAGACAGGGAGGGGCTGATGAACACTGAAGCTTTCTTT
CSARDREGLMNTEAFF
>-|TRBJ2-3|TRBV6-4|few
TGTGCCAGCAGCCAGGGGTATCGGACAGATACGCAGTATTTT
CASSQGYRTDTQYF
>-|TRBJ2-3|TRBV7-6|few
TGTGCCAGCGGACTTGACGCAGCAGATACGCAGTATTTT
CASGLDAADTQYF
>-|TRBJ2-1|TRBV12-2|few
TGTGCAAGTCGCTTAGCGGACAGGGACTTTATGCATGAGCAGTTCTTC
CASRLADRDFMHEQFF
>-|TRBJ1-4|TRBV6-5|few
TGTGCCAGCAGTTACGCCAATAATGAAAAACTGTTTTTT
CASSYANNEKLFF
>TRBD1|TRBJ2-2|TRBV15|-
TGTGCCACCAGCAGTGCCAGGACAGGGGGTATGGACGGGGAGCTGTTTTTT
CATSSARTGGMDGELFF
>-|TRBJ2-5|TRBV2|few
TGTGCCAGCAGTGAATTGGAGGGAGAGACCCAGTACTTC
CASSELEGETQYF
>-|TRBJ1-1|TRBV7-9|-
TGTGCCAGCAGTTGGATCGGTGGGAACACTGAAGCTTTCTTT
CASSWIGGNTEAFF
>-|TRBJ2-7|TRBV7-9|-
TGTGCCAGCAGGCAAGGGGGAACCCCCTACGAGCAGTACTTC
CASRQGGTPYEQYF
>TRBD2|TRBJ2-6|TRBV11-2|once
TGTGCCAGCAGCTTAGCGGGGGGTAGGAACTCTGGGGCCAACGTCCTGACTTTC
CASSLAGGRNSGANVLTF
>-|TRBJ2-6|TRBV7-6|-
TGTGCCAGCAGCTTAGGGGGGCGACCCTCTGGGGCCAACGTCCTGACTTTC
CASSLGGRPSGANVLTF
>TRBD2|TRBJ2-1|TRBV10-3|-
TGTGCCATCACTGGGACTAGCGGGGGGGCCGTAAGTGAGCAGTTCTTC
CAITGTSGGAVSEQFF
>-|TRBJ1-6|TRBV20-1|-
TGCAGTGCTAGACGTTTTGGGCTTGTCCGGACGCATTCACCCCTCCACTTT
CSARRFGLVRTHSPLHF
>TRBD1|TRBJ2-3|TRBV15|few
TGTGCCACCAGCGAGGACAGGCCCGGACGAGATACGCAGTATTTT
CATSEDRPGRDTQYF
>TRBD1|TRBJ1-6|TRBV25-1|few
TGTGCCAGCAGTGGGACCGGGACAGGCAATTCACCCCTCCACTTT
CASSGTGTGNSPLHF
>-|TRBJ2-7|TRBV7-6|few
TGTGCCAGCAGCTTACGTTCAGGGGCCGGGACCTACGAGCAGTACTTC
CASSLRSGAGTYEQYF
>TRBD2|TRBJ2-5|TRBV4-2|-
TGTGCCAGCAGCCAAGGGCCTAGCGGGGGGGGGCAAGAGACCCAGTACTTC
CASSQGPSGGGQETQYF
>-|TRBJ2-2|TRBV6-5|-
TGTGCCAGCAGTTACTCCAGGATGACCGGGGAGCTGTTTTTT
CASSYSRMTGELFF
>-|TRBJ1-2|TRBV24-1|-
TGTGCCACCAGTGCTCAACTCAGGGGAGGAAAGTATGGCTACACCTTC
CATSAQLRGGKYGYTF
>TRBD2|TRBJ2-1|TRBV7-9|few
TGTGCCAGCAGCCCCAGCGGGGGGGGTGTCGATGAGCAGTTCTTC
CASSPSGGGVDEQFF
>TRBD2|TRBJ2-5|TRBV11-2|-
TGTGCCAGCAGCTCTGAGGTTGCGGGGGGACTTCAAGAGACCCAGTACTTC
CASSSEVAGGLQETQYF
>-|TRBJ2-1|TRBV7-3|-
TGTGCCAGCAGCTCGGGAGCCATAGCGCAGTTCTTC
CASSSGAIAQFF
>TRBD2|TRBJ2-1|TRBV15|-
TGTGCCACCAGCAGATACACTAGCGGGGGGTTTAGCTCCTACAATGAGCAGTTCTTC
CATSRYTSGGFSSYNEQFF
>-|TRBJ2-1|TRBV15|-
TGTGCCACCAGCCCTACCGGAACAACTAGTTACAATGAGCAGTTCTTC
CATSPTGTTSYNEQFF
>TRBD1|TRBJ1-1|TRBV30|-
TGTGCCTGGAGCCAGGGGGTGCGAGCTTTCTTT
CAWSQGVRAFF
>TRBD2|TRBJ2-5|TRBV2|-
TGTGCCAGCAGTGATCTAGCGGGGGCCACCCAAGAGACCCAGTACTTC
CASSDLAGATQETQYF
>-|TRBJ2-3|TRBV5-1|-
TGCGCCAGCAGCTTGGTTACCCCAGATACGCAGTATTTT
CASSLVTPDTQYF
>-|TRBJ1-1|TRBV5-1|-
TGCGCCAGCAGCTGGGGGGAGGCTGAAGCTTTCTTT
CASSWGEAEAFF
>-|TRBJ2-3|TRBV5-6|-
TGTGCCAGCAGCTCCGGCCTAGCCCCAGATACGCAGTATTTT
CASSSGLAPDTQYF
>-|TRBJ2-4|TRBV29-1|-
TGCAGCGTTGCCCACCGGCCGGGCAGGGGAGCCAAAAACATTCAGTACTTC
CSVAHRPGRGAKNIQYF
>-|TRBJ1-1|TRBV5-1|few
TGCGCCAGCAGCTTGATGACGAACACTGAAGCTTTCTTT
CASSLMTNTEAFF
>-|TRBJ2-1|TRBV20-1|-
TGCAGTGCTACTAGTCCGGGACGAGAGGAGTTCTTC
CSATSPGREEFF
>TRBD1|TRBJ1-4|TRBV19|few
TGTGCCAGTAGCCCCCGGGACAGCTATGAAAAACTGTTTTTT
CASSPRDSYEKLFF
>TRBD2|TRBJ2-1|TRBV29-1|-
TGCAGCGTTGAGCTAGCGGGGGGGCAGAATGAGCAGTTCTTC
CSVELAGGQNEQFF
>TRBD1|TRBJ1-1|TRBV5-1|few
TGCGCCAGCAGCTTGTGGGTAAGGGGCGAAATCCGGGACAGCGAAGCTTTCTTT
CASSLWVRGEIRDSEAFF
>TRBD2|TRBJ2-7|TRBV20-1|few
TGCAGTGCTAGTCCTCGGACTAGCGGGCGGACCTACGAGCAGTACTTC
CSASPRTSGRTYEQYF
>-|TRBJ1-5|TRBV4-2|-
TGTGCCAGCAGCCTAGGGGTACGAACCATTCAGCCCCAGCATTTT
CASSLGVRTIQPQHF
>-|TRBJ2-2|TRBV6-5|-
TGTGCCAGCAGTACGGGCAGGGCGGCCGGGGAGCTGTTTTTT
CASSTGRAAGELFF
>-|TRBJ2-1|TRBV12-3/TRBV12-4|-
TGTGCCAGCAGTTTAGACAGTCGTTCCCTTTCAAATGAGCAGTTCTTC
CASSLDSRSLSNEQFF
>TRBD1|TRBJ2-1|TRBV27|-
TGTGCCACCATAAGGACAGGTAGGGTCGATGAGCAGTTCTTC
CATIRTGRVDEQFF
>TRBD1|TRBJ2-1|TRBV5-1|-
TGCGCCAGCAGCCTCATCGCCCTCGAGACAGGGGCGTTCTCCTACAATGAGCAGTTCTTC
CASSLIALETGAFSYNEQFF
>TRBD1|TRBJ2-3|TRBV2|-
TGTGCCAGCAGGGGCGGACAGGGGGTTGGCAATACGCAGTATTTT
CASRGGQGVGNTQYF
>TRBD1|TRBJ1-5|TRBV20-1|-
TGCAGTGCTAGAGATCAGGGACAGGGGACGAATCAGCCCCAGCATTTT
CSARDQGQGTNQPQHF
>-|TRBJ2-5|TRBV5-8|few
TGTGCCAGCAGCTTTAACGGGGGCAGGGGGGAGACCCAGTACTTC
CASSFNGGRGETQYF
>TRBD1|TRBJ2-3|TRBV29-1|-
TGCAGCCTGAGAGGGGGCTCTAGCACAGATACGCAGTATTTT
CSLRGGSSTDTQYF
>-|TRBJ2-1|TRBV11-2|few
TGTGCCAGCAGCTTCTCCGCATACAATGAGCAGTTCTTC
CASSFSAYNEQFF
>-|TRBJ2-3|TRBV18|-
TGTGCCAGCTCACCCAACGGACGGAATTGGGATACGCAGTATTTT
CASSPNGRNWDTQYF
>-|TRBJ2-3|TRBV12-3/TRBV12-4|-
TGTGCCAGCAGTTCGGGACCGTACACAGATACGCAGTATTTT
CASSSGPYTDTQYF